A selection of T cell receptor beta chains follows, all from one sample in a study of blood T cell repertoires in COVID-19. The data were produced by immunoSEQ multiplex PCR, yet TCRdb's version contains in-frame clones alone and is incomplete. This table holds 210,000 or so clones, 70% to 90% found once. The sample comprised peripheral blood. The source of these receptors is a woman under 30 who had recovered from COVID-19. The CDR3 runs from the conserved cysteine through the conserved F or W. D genes are given only for firm matches. Clone size appears in some rows only: once, few, many, or a class for an expanded clone.

v_gene	j_gene	d_gene	abundance	len	CDR3nt	CDR3aa
TRBV7-8	TRBJ2-1	TRBD1	once	16	TGTGCCAGCAGGCGGACAGGGGGCCTGAGCTACAATGAGCAGTTCTTC	CASRRTGGLSYNEQFF
TRBV5-1	TRBJ2-7	TRBD1	-	15	TGCGCCAGCAGCTCACCGGGACAGGGGTACGACGAGCAGTACTTC	CASSSPGQGYDEQYF
TRBV6-5	TRBJ1-1	-	once	14	TGTGCCAGCTCACGGGGGGGGAAGAACACTGAAGCTTTCTTT	CASSRGGKNTEAFF
TRBV25-1	TRBJ1-5	TRBD1	once	16	TGTGCCAGCAGTGACTCCAAATTGGACAGGGGTCAGCCCCAGCATTTT	CASSDSKLDRGQPQHF
TRBV4-3	TRBJ2-2	TRBD2	once	17	TGCGCCAGCAGCCAAGAGGGAGCGGGAGTGGGGACCGGGGAGCTGTTTTTT	CASSQEGAGVGTGELFF
TRBV20-1	TRBJ2-7	-	-	15	TGCAGTGCTAGTTCTCGGCAGGGATCAGGCTACGAGCAGTACTTC	CSASSRQGSGYEQYF
TRBV3-1/TRBV3-2	TRBJ2-7	-	-	14	TGTGCCAGCAGCCAAGACCCTAGTTTCCACGAGCAGTACTTC	CASSQDPSFHEQYF
TRBV28	TRBJ1-6	TRBD1	-	16	TGTGCCAGCAGTTTATTAGGGGACAGGGCTAACTCACCCCTCCACTTT	CASSLLGDRANSPLHF
TRBV7-2	TRBJ1-2	-	-	15	TGTGCCAGCAGCTTCGACAGGACCTCTAACTATGGCTACACCTTC	CASSFDRTSNYGYTF
TRBV6-5	TRBJ2-7	TRBD2	-	13	TGTGCCAGGGGGGGAGGGAGCTCCTACGAGCAGTACTTC	CARGGGSSYEQYF
TRBV4-1	TRBJ2-7	TRBD2	-	14	TGCGCCAGCAGCCAAGTCAGCGGGGAGGGCGAGCAGTACTTC	CASSQVSGEGEQYF
TRBV30	TRBJ2-7	TRBD2	-	13	TGTGCCTGCAAGCGGGAGGGCCTGTACGAGCAGTACTTC	CACKREGLYEQYF
TRBV19	TRBJ2-3	-	-	16	TGTGCCAGTAGTATACTAGGTCAGGGATGGGCAGATACGCAGTATTTT	CASSILGQGWADTQYF
TRBV6-5	TRBJ2-1	TRBD2	-	15	TGTGCCAGCAGTTACTCGGGGGGGTCCTACAATGAGCAGTTCTTC	CASSYSGGSYNEQFF
TRBV7-2	TRBJ1-2	-	-	13	TGTGCCAGCAGCCCACGGGATTCCTATGGCTACACCTTC	CASSPRDSYGYTF
TRBV19	TRBJ2-7	TRBD2	-	14	TGTGCCAGTAGTCTGGGCGGGAGAACCTACGAGCAGTACTTC	CASSLGGRTYEQYF